A single sample gave rise to the 27 T cell receptor beta chains below, sequenced in a study of T cell responses to AZD1222 COVID-19 vaccine. Sequenced by immunoSEQ multiplex PCR; TCRdb stores in-frame clones only, minus some. Of 200,000 or so clones listed, over 70% are singletons. The material sequenced was peripheral blood, taken on day 0 of MenACWY control vaccination. The receptors were sampled from an adult in good health.

The chain employs TRBV5-1 and TRBJ1-2; tentatively, D is TRBD1 (6 bases). Germline V gene lookup returns CDR1 SGHRS and CDR2 YFSETQ. Trimming took off 0 bases at V and 7 bases at J, with 10 bases between the two ends. This CDR3 is 13 amino acids long. This chain's CDR3 is CASSLDSGVGYTF. CDR3 sequence (DNA): TGCGCCAGCAGCTTGGATTCAGGGGTTGGCTACACCTTC.

This chain links TRBV15 with TRBJ1-3, with D unclear. V was trimmed by 2 bases and J by 0 bases, leaving 5 bases between them. The CDR3 has 14 residues. Germline CDR1 and CDR2: LNHNV and YYDKDF (reference sequence). CDR3 residues: CATSRINSGNTIYF. Here the CDR3 DNA reads TGTGCCACCAGCAGAATAAACTCTGGAAACACCATATATTTT.

This chain joins TRBV19 and TRBJ1-4, with 9 positions matching TRBD1. Germline V lookup: CDR1 LNHDA, CDR2 SQIVND (reference sequence). CDR3 length: 13 amino acids. V gave up 10 bases and J gave up 7 bases; unmatched junction bases: 7. The CDR3 loop is CATSGTGSEKLFF. The CDR3 DNA sequence: TGTGCCACATCCGGGACAGGGAGTGAAAAACTGTTTTTT.

The chain carries TRBV28 and TRBJ2-3, with no clear D. CDR3 length equals 16 residues. V lost 1 base to trimming and J lost 3 bases, with 14 bases between them. Germline V gene lookup returns CDR1 MDHEN and CDR2 SYDVKM. The CDR3 DNA reads as TGTGCCAGCAGTTTATCCCCATCAGCAGCTACAGATACGCAGTATTTT. Its translation is CASSLSPSAATDTQYF.

This clone was observed once. The chain couples TRBV3-1 (or the pseudogene TRBV3-2) to TRBJ2-5; TRBD2 matches 7 bases. The trim removed 4 bases at V and 4 bases at J, leaving 6 bases unmatched. Germline assignment: CDR1 LGHDT and CDR2 YNNKEL (reference sequence). The CDR3 extends over 14 amino acids. CDR3 nucleotides: TGTGCCAGCAGCCGAGCCCCGGGGGGAGAGACCCAGTACTTC. It is translated as CASSRAPGGETQYF.

V gene TRBV19 combines with J gene TRBJ1-2, with unresolved D. Germline V CDR1 and CDR2: LNHDA, SQIVND (reference sequence). V lost 5 bases to trimming and J lost 5 bases, with 15 bases between them. This CDR3 spans 14 amino acids. The CDR3 is CASSAQDGPYGYTF. CDR3 nucleotides: TGTGCCAGTAGTGCCCAGGACGGCCCATATGGCTACACCTTC.

The J gene is TRBJ1-2, the V gene TRBV28; D uncertain. Trimming left V 6 bases short and J 0 bases short, with 8 bases between. Germline V lookup: CDR1 MDHEN, CDR2 SYDVKM. The CDR3 spans 13 residues. CDR3 residues: CASRNPANYGYTF. The CDR3 DNA reads as TGTGCCAGCAGGAACCCAGCTAACTATGGCTACACCTTC.

This clone has more than one count but fewer than ten. V and J are TRBV6-5 and TRBJ2-5, with D tentatively TRBD1 or TRBD2 (6 bases each). CDR1 is MNHEY, CDR2 SVGAGI, per germline. The CDR3 is 13 amino acids. The V end was cut by 5 bases, the J end by 2 bases, with 9 bases between. The CDR3 loop reads CASSRGGQETQYF. CDR3 nucleotide sequence: TGTGCCAGCAGTAGAGGGGGGCAAGAGACCCAGTACTTC.

This clone has a single count. The rearrangement uses TRBV19 and TRBJ2-2, with D perhaps assigned TRBD1 or TRBD2 (6 bases each). The ends were cut back, 1 base at V and 4 bases at J, with 10 bases in the middle. The CDR3 totals 15 residues. Germline V CDR1 and CDR2: LNHDA, SQIVND (reference sequence). CDR3 sequence: CASSIGGASTGELFF. The CDR3 nucleotides are TGTGCCAGTAGTATAGGGGGGGCAAGCACCGGGGAGCTGTTTTTT.

The V call is TRBV11-2, the J call TRBJ2-1, with 13 bases identical to TRBD2. The CDR3 loop spans 15 amino acids. The V and J ends lost 3 bases and 8 bases, in that order; junction bases with no gene match: 4. CDR1 is SGHAT and CDR2 is FQNNGV in the germline V gene. CDR3: CASSFGTSGVDEQFF. For the CDR3, the DNA is TGTGCCAGCAGCTTCGGGACTAGCGGGGTGGATGAGCAGTTCTTC.

The chain links TRBV27 to TRBJ1-3, with D possibly TRBD1 on 6 matching bases. CDR1 and CDR2 (germline): MNHEY, SMNVEV (reference sequence). The CDR3 extends over 14 amino acids. Trimming removed 8 bases at V and 2 bases at J, with 13 bases between. The CDR3 DNA sequence: TGTGCCAGCGGAAAAACAGGGACTGGAAACACCATATATTTT. This gives the protein CASGKTGTGNTIYF.

The chain joins TRBV5-4 to TRBJ1-3, with D hard to call. Germline CDR1 and CDR2: SGHNT and YYREEE (reference sequence). CDR3 size: 15 residues. V was trimmed by 0 bases and J by 8 bases, leaving 15 bases between them. In DNA, the CDR3 is TGTGCCAGCAGCTTGGAGGTGACCTCCGGAGACACCATATATTTT. Its protein product is CASSLEVTSGDTIYF.

This chain uses TRBV27 with TRBJ2-1, with 8 bases that match TRBD2. After removal of 0 bases from V and 7 bases from J, the junction contained 11 bases not matched to a gene. Looked up from germline, CDR1 is MNHEY and CDR2 is SMNVEV (reference sequence). The CDR3 consists of 17 residues. The CDR3 protein is CASSLSMRLAGDNEQFF. Here the CDR3 DNA reads TGTGCCAGCAGTTTATCGATGAGGCTAGCGGGTGATAATGAGCAGTTCTTC.

This clone was observed a single time. This chain joins TRBV19 and TRBJ2-3; perhaps D is TRBD1 or TRBD2 (6 bases each). V lost 1 base, J lost 4 bases, and 15 bases lay in between. CDR1 is LNHDA and CDR2 is SQIVND in the germline V gene (reference sequence). The CDR3 has 16 residues. The CDR3 protein is CASSIGLGGLPDTQYF. For the CDR3, the DNA is TGTGCCAGTAGTATAGGATTGGGGGGCCTTCCAGATACGCAGTATTTT.

The chain joins TRBV5-1 to TRBJ1-6; no firm D call. V lost 0 bases and J lost 9, with 19 bases in between. Looked up from germline, CDR1 is SGHRS and CDR2 is YFSETQ. The CDR3 has 17 amino acids. The CDR3, as DNA: TGCGCCAGCAGCTTGGTTTCTACAAGCTATCGGGGTTCACCCCTCCACTTT. Translating gives CASSLVSTSYRGSPLHF.

This clone appeared a single time. The chain recombines TRBV2 with TRBJ2-1; 11 nucleotides match TRBD2. The V gene end was trimmed by 0 bases and the J gene end by 10 bases; junction bases not matched to a gene: 5. The CDR3 consists of 15 residues. Looked up from germline, CDR1 is SNHLY and CDR2 is FYNNEI. CDR3 in DNA: TGTGCCAGCAGTGAAGCGGGGACTAGCGGTAGGGAGCAGTTCTTC. Its translation: CASSEAGTSGREQFF.

V is TRBV6-2 or TRBV6-3 and J is TRBJ2-7; D tentatively reads TRBD1 or TRBD2 (5 bases each). Germline CDR1 MNHEY, CDR2 SVGEGT. This CDR3 comprises 13 residues. V lost 0 bases to trimming and J lost 5 bases, with 8 bases between them. CDR3 protein: CASSYSREHEQYF. CDR3 DNA sequence: TGTGCCAGCAGTTACTCCAGGGAGCACGAGCAGTACTTC.

The J gene is TRBJ2-7, the V gene TRBV6-5; 8 bases are shared with TRBD1. The germline V gene encodes CDR1 MNHEY and CDR2 SVGAGI. CDR3 length: 15 amino acids. The V and J ends lost 3 bases and 5 bases, in that order; junction bases with no gene match: 9. CDR3 sequence: CASSYPGQGGNEQYF. CDR3 bases: TGTGCCAGCAGTTATCCAGGACAGGGTGGAAACGAGCAGTACTTC.

The rearrangement links TRBV25-1 to TRBJ2-7; maybe TRBD2 (5 bases). CDR3 length: 14 residues. CDR1 is MGHDK, CDR2 SYGVNS, per germline. Trimming stripped 5 bases from V and 0 bases from J, with 11 bases between. This CDR3 is CASSSAGSSYEQYF. CDR3 coding DNA: TGTGCCAGCAGTTCGGCGGGTAGCTCCTACGAGCAGTACTTC.

The chain is built from TRBV7-9 and TRBJ2-2, with D perhaps TRBD1 (6 bases). Germline CDR1 is SEHNR and CDR2 is FQNEAQ (reference sequence). This CDR3 is built from 14 residues. Trimming stripped 2 bases from V and 7 bases from J, with 11 bases between. Here the CDR3 reads CASSLRGGGGELFF. The CDR3 region has the DNA TGTGCCAGCAGCTTACGTGGGGGCGGCGGGGAGCTGTTTTTT.

This chain uses TRBV30 with TRBJ1-2; D uncertain. Germline V CDR1 and CDR2: GTSNPN, SVGIG (reference sequence). This CDR3 contains 13 residues. V lost 0 bases and J lost 8, with 13 bases in between. The CDR3 bases are TGTGCCTGGAGTGTATCTCCCGTCGGGGGCTACACCTTC. Its protein product is CAWSVSPVGGYTF.

This rearrangement joins TRBV5-1 to TRBJ1-4; D ambiguous. CDR3 length: 12 amino acids. V lost 2 bases to trimming and J lost 9 bases, with 8 bases between them. CDR1 and CDR2 (germline): SGHRS, YFSETQ. CDR3 bases: TGCGCCAGCAGCTTTCCGGGGAAAAAACTGTTTTTT. Translation: CASSFPGKKLFF.

The CDR3 reads CASSPGGQTVSYEQYF. The CDR3 bases are TGCGCCAGCAGCCCTGGGGGACAGACGGTCTCCTACGAGCAGTACTTC. V gene TRBV5-1 combines with J gene TRBJ2-7, with 7 bases matching TRBD1. The V and J ends lost 4 bases and 0 bases, in that order; junction bases with no gene match: 10. This CDR3 region has 16 residues. Germline CDR1 and CDR2: SGHRS and YFSETQ.

The rearrangement links TRBV6-5 to TRBJ1-6, with 7 nucleotides matching TRBD1. V shed 8 bases, J shed 9 bases, and the junction held 7 bases outside the gene matches. This CDR3 contains 13 residues. Germline values: CDR1 MNHEY, CDR2 SVGAGI. The CDR3 DNA sequence: TGTGCCAGCGGCGCAGGGGGTAGTTCACCCCTCCACTTT. This gives the protein CASGAGGSSPLHF.

This chain uses TRBV6-5 with TRBJ1-2; tentative D call: TRBD1 (6 bases). This CDR3 is 10 amino acids long. Trimming removed 7 bases at V and 7 bases at J, with 7 bases between. CDR1 is MNHEY, CDR2 SVGAGI, per germline. The CDR3: CASIGGGYTF. CDR3 bases: TGTGCCAGCATAGGGGGTGGCTACACCTTC.

V is TRBV4-2 and J is TRBJ1-4; 7 positions match TRBD1. Looked up from germline, CDR1 is LGHNA and CDR2 is YNFKEQ. The ends lost 1 base at V and 5 bases at J; junction bases unmatched: 4. CDR3 length: 15 amino acids. The CDR3 here is CASSQGDSPNEKLFF. The CDR3 DNA reads as TGTGCCAGCAGCCAAGGGGACAGCCCAAATGAAAAACTGTTTTTT.

The J gene is TRBJ1-5, the V gene TRBV9; D ambiguous. The CDR3 consists of 13 residues. V lost 2 bases, J lost 5 bases, and 8 bases lay in between. CDR1 is SGDLS, CDR2 YYNGEE, per germline. For the CDR3, the DNA is TGTGCCAGCAGCGTCGCGGGTGATCAGCCCCAGCATTTT. The encoded protein is CASSVAGDQPQHF.